The present entry profiles one T cell receptor beta chain with its context. Antigen specificity is unknown. The extraction recovered at least 5 micrograms of total RNA per sample. PCR was performed a second time for about 7 to 12 cycles using a sample-barcoded 5' primer and a J-beta primer mix. Each cDNA molecule carried a tag from a template-switch adaptor that contained 12 random nucleotides. TCRdb redid the calling of the 5' RACE reads with MiXCR, one entry per CDR3 protein. In the table there are some 700,000 distinct CDR3 sequences, around 40% of which are singletons. The CDR3 sequence is 14 residues long. Germline lookup yields CDR1 LGHDT and CDR2 YNNKEL (reference sequence). V lost 4 bases and J 8 bases, leaving 17 bases between the germline ends. This sample was taken from a study of blood T cells in healthy people across ages. Study conclusions and caveats: Higher naive T cell percentage went strongly together with higher TCR beta diversity. In the absence of known donor CMV status, changes in expanded clonotypes were possibly confounded.

Sequencing used blood. This chain joins TRBV3-1 and TRBJ1-1, with a possible D match to TRBD1 (6 bases). The TCR sequence derives from an older woman in good health. The CDR3 protein is CASSPGVSGAEAFF. The CDR3 bases are TGTGCCAGCAGCCCTGGTGTCTCAGGGGCGGAAGCTTTCTTT.